Described below is a single T cell receptor beta chain sequence and its context. What it binds is unknown. Tissue processing of the graft released intraepithelial and lamina propria lymphocytes from it. The table came from immunoSEQ multiplex PCR; TCRdb's copy has only in-frame clones and leaves some out. Here the sample spans about 18,000 clones, 70% to 85% being singletons. The sample comes from a study of graft-versus-host responses after intestinal transplantation. Study overall: As for transplant type, recipients had multivisceral, liver-intestinal, or isolated intestinal grafts. The recipients all started with anti-thymocyte globulin induction and then took tacrolimus and steroids for 3 to 4 years.

The V gene end was trimmed by 1 base and the J gene end by 8 bases; junction bases not matched to a gene: 6. The CDR3 contains 14 residues. Germline lookup yields CDR1 SGDLS and CDR2 YYNGEE. Overall study results and limits: GvH clones occurred in recipient marrow; some first appeared in ileum or blood. The study associated peak circulating GvH clone levels with early post-transplant HvG declines.

The chain uses TRBV9 and TRBJ1-1; TRBD1 agrees at 9 bases. The origin of this receptor is a human patient who received an intestinal transplant, so some T cells may come from the graft donor. The sample in question was ileum tissue, obtained 17 days after transplant. This chain's CDR3 is CASSVRGTGSEAFF. In DNA, the CDR3 is TGTGCCAGCAGCGTACGGGGGACAGGGTCGGAAGCTTTCTTT.